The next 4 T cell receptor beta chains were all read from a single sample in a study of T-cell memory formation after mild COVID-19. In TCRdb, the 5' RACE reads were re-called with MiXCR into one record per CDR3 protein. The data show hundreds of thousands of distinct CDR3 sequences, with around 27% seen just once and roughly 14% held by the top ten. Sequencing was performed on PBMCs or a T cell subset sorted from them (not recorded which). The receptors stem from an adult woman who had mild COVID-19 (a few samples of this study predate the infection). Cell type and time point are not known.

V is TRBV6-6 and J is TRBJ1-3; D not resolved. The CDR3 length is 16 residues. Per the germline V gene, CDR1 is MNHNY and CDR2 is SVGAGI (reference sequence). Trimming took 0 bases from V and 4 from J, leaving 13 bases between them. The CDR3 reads CASSYSTPPRGNTIYF. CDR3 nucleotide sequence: TGTGCCAGCAGTTACTCGACCCCACCCAGAGGAAACACCATATATTTT.

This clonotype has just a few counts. The CDR3 here is CASSSSLWTGIGSAYGYTF. CDR3 in DNA: TGTGCCAGCAGTTCCAGTCTTTGGACAGGGATAGGGAGTGCCTATGGCTACACCTTC. The chain has TRBV12-3 or TRBV12-4 and TRBJ1-2, with 8 bases that match TRBD1. The CDR3 extends over 19 amino acids. V gave up 4 bases and J gave up 4 bases; unmatched junction bases: 20.

DNA for the CDR3: TGCAGTGCTACCCGCCCCGGGGGTTTAGAGCAGTTCTTC. This sequence encodes CSATRPGGLEQFF. J is TRBJ2-1 and V is TRBV20-1; the D gene is possibly TRBD2 (6 bases). The germline V and J ends were trimmed by 4 bases and 10 bases, with 17 bases remaining between them. This CDR3 spans 13 amino acids. Germline CDR1 reads DFQATT; CDR2 reads SNEGSKA (reference sequence).

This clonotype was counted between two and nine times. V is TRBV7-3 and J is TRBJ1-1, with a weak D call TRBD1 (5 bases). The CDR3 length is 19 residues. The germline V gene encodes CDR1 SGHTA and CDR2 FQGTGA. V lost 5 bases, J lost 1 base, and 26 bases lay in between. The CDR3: CASSRLPGLVGEENTEAFF. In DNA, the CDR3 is TGTGCCAGCAGCCGCCTTCCGGGACTAGTGGGAGAGGAGAACACTGAAGCTTTCTTT.